Here is one T cell receptor (beta chain) with its context. This record belongs to a study of T-cell reconstitution after alpha-beta-depleted transplantation in children. Unique molecular identifiers were incorporated into the prepared TCRbeta library. TCRdb passed the PCR reads through MiXCR, listing each CDR3 protein once. The table shows 450,000 to 500,000 distinct CDR3 sequences, with approximately 12% occurring only once. In germline, CDR1 is SEHNR, CDR2 FQNEAQ (reference sequence). This CDR3 is 14 amino acids long. The V gene lost 2 bases and the J gene lost 2 bases, with 9 bases spanning the gap.

The material was PBMCs from the stem cell graft donor, obtained from the stem cell graft. The clonotype originates from a human donor who donated a stem cell graft to a child with combined immunodeficiency. The chain is built from TRBV7-9 and TRBJ1-1; D is undetermined. CDR3 nucleotide sequence: TGTGCCAGCAGCTTACCACAGCTTAACACTGAAGCTTTCTTT. This encodes CASSLPQLNTEAFF.